Listed here is a single T cell receptor (beta chain). In the study's own analysis: Estimation of nucleated cell counts relied on the amplification of reference gene primers. The protocol was immunoSEQ multiplex PCR, while the TCRdb copy is restricted to in-frame clones and leaves out a portion. V, J and clone size are those of that table, while D and trimming were read from the DNA. The table lists 150,000 to 200,000 clones, about 85% of them singletons. This sample was taken from a study of blood T cell repertoires in COVID-19. Looking at the study overall: Sites in the United States, Italy and Spain provided acute and convalescent COVID-19 samples.

V was cut by 0 bases and J by 0 bases, with 8 bases left in between. In germline, CDR1 is SGHRS, CDR2 YFSETQ. The CDR3 has 15 residues. The chain is built from TRBV5-1 and TRBJ2-3, with D maybe TRBD2 (6 bases). The sample comprised peripheral blood. This receptor was taken from a man aged 55 to 70 with active or convalescent COVID-19. The DNA of the CDR3 is TGCGCCAGCAGCTTGGCGGGGGAAAGCACAGATACGCAGTATTTT. Translation gives CASSLAGESTDTQYF.